This TCR beta chain was identified in a study of T-cell memory formation after mild COVID-19. The CDR3 consists of 15 residues. Trimming removed 5 bases from V and 5 bases from J, with 18 bases in between. Germline V CDR1 and CDR2: MNHEY, SVGAGI. 5'RACE primed at constant segments yielded TCR alpha and TCR beta cDNA libraries bearing sample barcodes and UMIs. TCRdb passed the 5' RACE reads through MiXCR, listing each CDR3 protein once. The sample has over 450,000 distinct CDR3 sequences; roughly 20% are singletons. This TCR was recovered from an adult woman who had mild COVID-19 (a few samples of this study predate the infection). Cell type and time point are not known. The chain recombines TRBV6-5 with TRBJ1-2; unclear D gene. Sequences were obtained from PBMCs or a T cell subset sorted from them (not recorded which). CDR3 sequence: CASSPYSRGSYGYTF. For the CDR3, the DNA is TGTGCCAGCAGTCCATACAGCCGCGGGTCGTATGGCTACACCTTC.